The 20 T cell receptor beta chains below all came from one sample that was sequenced in a study of T cells in Graves' hyperthyroidism and ophthalmopathy. Template material for amplifying TCR beta CDR3 regions consisted of RNA transcripts. HTBI primers were used for first-round RT-PCR of the TCR CDR3. TCRdb processed the multiplex PCR reads anew with MiXCR; each CDR3 protein has one entry. The sample records under 350,000 distinct CDR3 sequences, 15% to 20% being singletons. Sequencing used blood. The receptor set was obtained from a woman aged 55-75 years with Graves' ophthalmopathy.

V and J are TRBV10-3 and TRBJ2-2, with D unresolved. The germline gives CDR1 ENHRY, CDR2 SYGVKD. The CDR3 totals 14 residues. V lost 4 bases, J lost 5 bases, and 11 bases lay in between. The CDR3, as DNA: TGTGCCATCAGTGGGGCAGGTCAAACCGGGGAGCTGTTTTTT. Its protein is CAISGAGQTGELFF.

The chain employs TRBV4-2 and TRBJ2-1; 7 bases are shared with TRBD2. CDR1 is LGHNA, CDR2 YNFKEQ, per germline. The CDR3 is 16 amino acids. Losses at the gene ends were 0 bases for V and 2 bases for J; bases not matched to a gene: 4. The CDR3 bases are TGTGCCAGCAGCCAAGAAGGCGGGGGACCCTACAATGAGCAGTTCTTC. It codes for CASSQEGGGPYNEQFF.

This clonotype was seen a few times. The chain couples TRBV9 to TRBJ2-7; 11 nucleotides match TRBD1. The germline V gene has CDR1 SGDLS and CDR2 YYNGEE. The junction had 7 bases not matched to a gene; V was cut back by 4 bases and J by 4 bases. CDR3 size: 15 residues. The CDR3, as DNA: TGTGCCAGCAGCCACGGGGGGACAGGGGGGTACGAGCAGTACTTC. This codes for CASSHGGTGGYEQYF. Drawing the rest from reference TRBV9 and TRBJ2-7, the complete variable domain is DSGVTQTPKHLITATGQRVTLRCSPRSGDLSVYWYQQSLDQGLQFLIQYYNGEERAKGNILERFSAQQFPDLHSELNLSSLELGDSALYFCASSHGGTGGYEQYFGPGTRLTVT.

In its sample, this clonotype was seen a few times. This chain joins TRBV7-6 and TRBJ2-5; D remains unclear. V was clipped by 11 bases and J by 2 bases, with 9 bases between them. This CDR3 has 11 residues. CDR1 and CDR2 from the germline V gene are SGHVS and FNYEAQ. The CDR3 bases are TGTGCCTGTAGCCTTCAAGAGACCCAGTACTTC. It yields the protein CACSLQETQYF.

The table lists this clonotype with many counts. The rearrangement links TRBV9 to TRBJ1-2, with D perhaps TRBD1 (5 bases). This CDR3 is 14 amino acids long. The germline V gene encodes CDR1 SGDLS and CDR2 YYNGEE. V was cut by 3 bases and J by 2 bases, with 11 bases left in between. The chain's CDR3 is CASSAGTHNYGYTF. The CDR3 DNA follows: TGTGCCAGCAGCGCCGGGACCCACAACTATGGCTACACCTTC.

There are many counts of this clonotype. The chain links TRBV7-7 to TRBJ2-2, with unresolved D. The V gene's germline CDR1 is SSHAT and CDR2 FNYEAQ (reference sequence). This CDR3 region has 15 residues. V was shortened by 0 bases and J by 3 bases, with 8 bases between the two germline ends. CDR3 loop: CASSLAYTYTGELFF. The CDR3 DNA sequence: TGTGCCAGCAGCTTAGCTTACACCTACACCGGGGAGCTGTTTTTT.

Many counts were recorded for this clonotype. The J gene is TRBJ2-7, the V gene TRBV6-1; no firm D call. V was clipped by 1 base and J by 3 bases, with 13 bases between them. This CDR3 region has 15 residues. Per germline, CDR1 MNHNS and CDR2 SASEGT. Written as DNA, the CDR3 is TGTGCCAGCAGTGAAGTGGGCGGCAGGAGCTACGAGCAGTACTTC. Translating gives CASSEVGGRSYEQYF.

Many counts were recorded for this clonotype. The genes are TRBV5-8 and TRBJ2-1; 9 nucleotides match TRBD1. J gave up 7 bases and V 2 bases, and 7 bases lay outside the gene matches. CDR1 and CDR2 from the germline V gene are SGHTS and YDEGEE. This CDR3 region has 15 residues. The DNA for the CDR3 is TGTGCCAGCAGCTTACGGGACAGGGCCCGGAATGAGCAGTTCTTC. Its protein is CASSLRDRARNEQFF. Drawing the rest from reference TRBV5-8 and TRBJ2-1, the complete variable domain is EAGVTQSPTHLIKTRGQQATLRCSPISGHTSVYWYQQALGLGLQFLLWYDEGEERNRGNFPPRFSGRQFPNYSSELNVNALELEDSALYLCASSLRDRARNEQFFGPGTRLTVL.

The chain combines TRBV5-1 with TRBJ2-1, with a tentative D call TRBD1 (6 bases). Germline V gene data show CDR1 as SGHRS and CDR2 as YFSETQ. This CDR3 has 17 amino acids. V was shortened by 1 base and J by 0 bases, with 14 bases between the two germline ends. CDR3 loop: CASSLSTGNPSYNEQFF. DNA of the CDR3: TGCGCCAGCAGCTTGTCAACAGGGAATCCCTCCTACAATGAGCAGTTCTTC.

This clonotype was seen many times. V usage is TRBV6-2 or TRBV6-3 and J usage is TRBJ2-3; no definite D call. CDR1 and CDR2 from the germline V gene are MNHEY and SVGEGT. V was shortened by 0 bases and J by 6 bases, with 7 bases between the two germline ends. The CDR3 sequence is 13 residues long. The CDR3 spells CASSYSPEDTQYF. CDR3 in DNA: TGTGCCAGCAGTTACTCCCCCGAGGATACGCAGTATTTT.

This clonotype was observed a few times. The chain combines TRBV4-3 with TRBJ2-4; D is perhaps TRBD1 (6 bases). V lost 1 base and J 1 base, leaving 11 bases between the germline ends. CDR1 is LGHNA, CDR2 YSLEER, per germline. This CDR3 spans 16 amino acids. CDR3 in amino acids: CASSQGLDRAKNIQYF. In DNA, the CDR3 is TGCGCCAGCAGCCAAGGACTTGACAGGGCCAAAAACATTCAGTACTTC.

This sequence joins TRBV9 and TRBJ1-3; a possible D gene is TRBD1 (5 bases). Germline V gene sequence: CDR1 SGDLS, CDR2 YYNGEE. Trimming took 0 bases from V and 3 from J, leaving 13 bases between them. The CDR3 has 16 amino acids. The CDR3 protein is CASSVAPQGGGNTIYF. CDR3 DNA sequence: TGTGCCAGCAGCGTAGCTCCCCAGGGAGGTGGAAACACCATATATTTT.

The rearrangement joins TRBV29-1 to TRBJ2-1; 7 bases match TRBD2. The germline V gene encodes CDR1 SQVTM and CDR2 ANQGSEA. Trimming removed 4 bases from V and 2 bases from J; junction bases left unmatched: 14. The CDR3 contains 17 residues. DNA for the CDR3: TGCAGCGTTGTAGGTGCCGGGAGGCGGCTCCCCTACAATGAGCAGTTCTTC. It yields the protein CSVVGAGRRLPYNEQFF.

The CDR3 sequence is CASSTSGRGPSYEQYF. The DNA of the CDR3 is TGTGCCAGTAGTACCTCGGGGAGGGGCCCCTCCTACGAGCAGTACTTC. The V gene is TRBV19, the J gene TRBJ2-7, with 7 bases fitting TRBD2. The CDR3 runs 16 residues. CDR1 LNHDA and CDR2 SQIVND come from the germline V gene (reference sequence). The V segment lost 4 bases and the J segment 0 bases; nucleotides outside the gene matches: 9.

This clonotype was detected only once. The chain couples TRBV2 to TRBJ2-5, with D possibly being TRBD2 (5 bases). Germline CDR1 and CDR2: SNHLY and FYNNEI. Trimming pared 7 bases from V and 2 bases from J, leaving 17 bases between. The CDR3 consists of 15 residues. The CDR3 DNA reads TGTGCCAGCACCCCCCCTGAGCGGAGACAAGAGACCCAGTACTTC. It is translated as CASTPPERRQETQYF.

This clonotype appeared many times. The genes are TRBV7-9 and TRBJ2-7; no reliable D call. Looked up from germline, CDR1 is SEHNR and CDR2 is FQNEAQ (reference sequence). This CDR3 is 12 amino acids long. The germline V and J ends were trimmed by 1 base and 4 bases, with 5 bases remaining between them. The DNA for the CDR3 is TGTGCCAGCAGCTTAGTAGTTTACGAGCAGTACTTC. Amino acids: CASSLVVYEQYF. The complete variable domain, with remaining parts taken from reference TRBV7-9 and TRBJ2-7, reads DTGVSQNPRHKITKRGQNVTFRCDPISEHNRLYWYRQTLGQGPEFLTYFQNEAQLEKSRLLSDRFSAERPKGSFSTLEIQRTEQGDSAMYLCASSLVVYEQYFGPGTRLTVT.

This clonotype occurred many times. V usage is TRBV7-9 and J usage is TRBJ2-1; D is possibly TRBD2 (6 bases). CDR3 length: 16 residues. The V gene's germline CDR1 is SEHNR and CDR2 FQNEAQ (reference sequence). V lost 3 bases and J 7 bases, leaving 19 bases between the germline ends. This CDR3 is CASSFGGARVENEQFF. In DNA, the CDR3 is TGTGCCAGCAGCTTTGGCGGGGCAAGGGTTGAGAATGAGCAGTTCTTC.

This clonotype has a count of ten or more. The chain recombines TRBV12-5 with TRBJ1-3; D is unclear. In germline, CDR1 is LGHNT, CDR2 FRNRAP. V lost 4 bases and J lost 0, with 13 bases in between. The CDR3 is 16 residues long. This CDR3 is CASGWQAKSSGNTIYF. CDR3 DNA: TGTGCTAGTGGTTGGCAGGCTAAAAGCTCTGGAAACACCATATATTTT.

CDR3 DNA: TGTGCCAGCAGCGTATCGACGGGCCAAGAGACCCAGTACTTC. Amino acids: CASSVSTGQETQYF. This rearrangement joins TRBV9 to TRBJ2-5; D remains ambiguous. The germline gives CDR1 SGDLS, CDR2 YYNGEE. This CDR3 has 14 amino acids. With 1 base removed from V and 1 base from J, the gap between germline ends came to 8 bases.

This clonotype was detected many times. The chain combines TRBV3-1 with TRBJ1-2, with D maybe TRBD1 (6 bases). CDR1 and CDR2 (germline): LGHDT, YNNKEL (reference sequence). Trimming removed 3 bases from V and 2 bases from J, with 10 bases in between. The CDR3 extends over 14 amino acids. Written as DNA, the CDR3 is TGTGCCAGCAGCCAGGAGGGGGGAAACTATGGCTACACCTTC. Translation gives CASSQEGGNYGYTF.